This TCR beta chain was captured in a study of blood T cell repertoires in COVID-19. Authors' analysis steps: How many nucleated cells were present was estimated from reference gene primer amplification. Assay used: immunoSEQ multiplex PCR; TCRdb lists only in-frame clones, some missing. V, J and clone size were drawn from that table, and D and trimming were deduced from the DNA. This sample carries under 250,000 clones, around four fifths of them seen once, and the ten largest clones take about 8.9%. Trimming stripped 9 bases from V and 8 bases from J, with 16 bases between. The CDR3 extends over 12 amino acids. Germline-derived CDR1 and CDR2 are SNHLY and FYNNEI.

This sequence originates from a woman aged 45-59 years with acute or convalescent COVID-19. The material sequenced was peripheral blood. This chain uses TRBV2 with TRBJ1-1; D is perhaps TRBD1 (5 bases). The CDR3 region has the DNA TGTGCCAGTGGGGGGATTGGACTGGAAGCTTTCTTT. Translation: CASGGIGLEAFF.